A single sample is the source of the 22 T cell receptor beta chains below, sequenced in a study of T cells in Graves' hyperthyroidism and ophthalmopathy. The investigators amplified TCR beta CDR3 regions from RNA transcripts. Initially, a first-round RT-PCR of the TCR CDR3 employed the HTBI primer set. A single record per CDR3 protein comes from TCRdb applying MiXCR to the multiplex PCR reads. This table has 540,000 or so distinct CDR3 sequences, roughly 14% appearing once. Sequenced: blood. The receptors were sampled from a woman younger than 45 with Graves' hyperthyroidism.

The sample holds many counts of this clonotype. The chain has TRBV7-9 and TRBJ2-1; 8 bases fit TRBD2. The trim removed 5 bases at V and 6 bases at J, leaving 3 bases unmatched. CDR1 is SEHNR, CDR2 FQNEAQ, per germline (reference sequence). CDR3 size: 13 residues. CDR3: CASSNSGINEQFF. CDR3 bases: TGTGCCAGCAGCAATAGCGGGATCAATGAGCAGTTCTTC.

The gene calls are TRBV12-3 or TRBV12-4 and TRBJ2-2, with D possibly being TRBD2 (5 bases). The CDR3 runs to 17 residues. Trimming removed 8 bases from V and 1 base from J, with 20 bases in between. CDR3 region: CASGITIERRNTGELFF. In nucleotides, the CDR3 is TGTGCCAGCGGGATTACTATCGAGCGGAGGAACACCGGGGAGCTGTTTTTT.

On this clonotype itself: In this CDR3 the conserved last residue, phenylalanine or tryptophan, is missing, so a read error is likely. This chain joins TRBV2 and TRBJ2-2; D ambiguous. V was trimmed by 4 bases and J by 6 bases, leaving 3 bases between them. The CDR3 is made up of 11 amino acids. Germline loops: CDR1 SNHLY, CDR2 FYNNEI. CDR3 in DNA: TGTGCCAGCAGTGCCCCCGGGGAGCTGTTTTCT. Its protein is CASSAPGELFS.

This clonotype has ten or more counts. The chain is built from TRBV27 and TRBJ2-3; TRBD2 matches 10 bases. The CDR3 spans 14 residues. CDR1 MNHEY and CDR2 SMNVEV come from the germline V gene (reference sequence). V shed 5 bases and J 6 bases; nucleotides not matched to a gene: 5. The CDR3 DNA reads as TGTGCCAGCAGTCCCCAGCGGGAGGGGGATACGCAGTATTTT. Its translation: CASSPQREGDTQYF.

The sample holds many counts of this clonotype. The CDR3 nucleotides read TGCAGTGCTAGAGTCGGACCCTCTAGCACAGATACGCAGTATTTT. Protein product: CSARVGPSSTDTQYF. The chain links TRBV20-1 to TRBJ2-3; D not certain. CDR1 DFQATT and CDR2 SNEGSKA come from the germline V gene (reference sequence). V was pared by 1 base and J by 0 bases, with 11 bases between. The CDR3 has 15 amino acids.

This clonotype was detected only a few times. This rearrangement joins TRBV19 to TRBJ2-7; D not resolved. This CDR3 contains 13 residues. The germline V gene encodes CDR1 LNHDA and CDR2 SQIVND (reference sequence). Trimming pared 4 bases from V and 4 bases from J, leaving 11 bases between. DNA of the CDR3: TGTGCCAGTAGTAGGGAAGGAGATTACGAGCAGTACTTC. This sequence encodes CASSREGDYEQYF. Based on the CDR3 plus reference TRBV19 and TRBJ2-7, the full variable domain is DGGITQSPKYLFRKEGQNVTLSCEQNLNHDAMYWYRQDPGQGLRLIYYSQIVNDFQKGDIAEGYSVSREKKESFPLTVTSAQKNPTAFYLCASSREGDYEQYFGPGTRLTVT.

This clonotype was recorded at least ten times. The CDR3 reads CASSREGDRGYEQYF. The DNA for the CDR3 is TGTGCCAGCAGCCGGGAGGGGGACAGGGGTTACGAGCAGTACTTC. The V and J genes are TRBV4-2 and TRBJ2-7, with TRBD1 identical over 10 bases. The V gene's germline CDR1 is LGHNA and CDR2 YNFKEQ. J was trimmed by 4 bases and V by 4 bases; bases with no gene match: 7. The CDR3 loop spans 15 amino acids.

This clonotype was seen a few times. The chain joins TRBV6-1 to TRBJ1-1, with 7 positions matching TRBD1. With 6 bases clipped from V and 4 bases from J, the junction kept 2 bases outside the gene matches. The CDR3 is made up of 12 amino acids. Germline-derived CDR1 and CDR2 are MNHNS and SASEGT. CDR3 sequence reads: CASRTGSTEAFF. In nucleotides, the CDR3 is TGTGCCAGCAGGACAGGGTCCACTGAAGCTTTCTTT.

This clonotype was seen many times. V and J are TRBV7-9 and TRBJ2-1; D gene ambiguous. Trimming stripped 4 bases from V and 9 bases from J, with 7 bases between. The CDR3 loop spans 11 amino acids. Germline V gives CDR1 SEHNR, CDR2 FQNEAQ (reference sequence). The CDR3 spells CASSSQPEQFF. In nucleotides, the CDR3 is TGTGCCAGCAGCTCACAGCCTGAGCAGTTCTTC.

In its sample, this clonotype was seen a few times. The chain combines TRBV6-1 with TRBJ2-3; 13 positions agree with TRBD2. Trimming took 7 bases from V and 5 from J; bases not matched to a gene: 9. The CDR3 is made up of 16 amino acids. Germline-derived CDR1 and CDR2 are MNHNS and SASEGT. CDR3 amino acids: CASNTRTSGSQDTQYF. The CDR3 DNA sequence: TGTGCCAGCAACACAAGGACTAGCGGGAGCCAAGATACGCAGTATTTT.

The chain joins TRBV19 to TRBJ1-5; D might be TRBD1 (5 bases). The CDR3 length is 15 residues. CDR1 LNHDA and CDR2 SQIVND come from the germline V gene (reference sequence). Trimming left V 7 bases short and J 4 bases short, with 17 bases between. This CDR3 is CASNRQGAGNQPQHF. CDR3 sequence (DNA): TGTGCCAGTAACCGCCAAGGGGCAGGTAATCAGCCCCAGCATTTT.

This clonotype was counted many times. V usage is TRBV10-3 and J usage is TRBJ2-3; D is uncertain. CDR3 length equals 12 residues. The germline CDR1 and CDR2 sequences are ENHRY and SYGVKD. V shed 3 bases and J shed 6 bases, with 7 bases lying between them. The DNA of the CDR3 is TGTGCCATCAGTGATCTAAGGGATACGCAGTATTTT. Its translation is CAISDLRDTQYF.

There are many counts of this clonotype. V usage is TRBV18 and J usage is TRBJ2-7, with 13 bases that match TRBD2. CDR1 KGHSH and CDR2 LQKENI come from the germline V gene. The CDR3 is 16 amino acids. V shed 6 bases, J shed 2 bases, and the junction held 7 bases outside the gene matches. DNA for the CDR3: TGTGCCAGCTCCTCGGGGACTAGCGGGATACCCTACGAGCAGTACTTC. As protein: CASSSGTSGIPYEQYF.

Only a few counts were recorded for this clonotype. The gene calls are TRBV12-3 or TRBV12-4 and TRBJ2-4; 7 bases agree with TRBD2. CDR3 length: 18 amino acids. J gave up 6 bases and V 5 bases, and 19 bases lay outside the gene matches. CDR3 protein: CASSTGPIGGGRRNIQYF. The CDR3 region has the DNA TGTGCCAGCAGTACGGGACCCATTGGGGGAGGGCGGCGAAACATTCAGTACTTC.

This chain joins TRBV3-1 and TRBJ2-1; D unclear. V lost 0 bases and J 2 bases, leaving 17 bases between the germline ends. This CDR3 comprises 18 residues. Germline CDR1 LGHDT, CDR2 YNNKEL (reference sequence). CDR3 DNA: TGTGCCAGCAGCCAAGAAAAAGTAGGCGGAACCCCCTACAATGAGCAGTTCTTC. It encodes CASSQEKVGGTPYNEQFF.

The rearrangement joins TRBV6-2 or TRBV6-3 to TRBJ2-3, with unresolved D. CDR1 and CDR2 (germline): MNHEY, SVGEGT. The CDR3 runs to 13 residues. Trimming took 11 bases from V and 0 from J, leaving 12 bases between them. The CDR3 loop is CAGRRSSTDTQYF. The CDR3 coding sequence is TGTGCCGGGCGGAGATCTAGCACAGATACGCAGTATTTT.

This clonotype was counted many times. The chain employs TRBV30 and TRBJ1-1; perhaps TRBD1 as D (6 bases). CDR3 length equals 12 residues. Germline V gene data show CDR1 as GTSNPN and CDR2 as SVGIG (reference sequence). Trimming removed 2 bases from V and 7 bases from J, with 11 bases in between. In nucleotides, the CDR3 is TGTGCCTGGAGTTTGGGGGCCCTTGAAGCTTTCTTT. It translates to CAWSLGALEAFF.

A remark on this clonotype: A read error may explain this, as a much larger clone is one base away. This rearrangement joins TRBV7-3 to TRBJ1-1; D gene unclear. This CDR3 has 13 residues. Germline V gene sequence: CDR1 SGHTA, CDR2 FQGTGA. CDR3 region: CASSLQQNTEASF. DNA of the CDR3: TGTGCCAGCAGCTTACAACAGAACACTGAAGCTTCCTTT.

A remark on this clonotype: One junction end does not reproduce the germline sequence, and a read error may be involved. The chain combines TRBV28 with TRBJ2-3, with 10 positions matching TRBD2. CDR1 is MDHEN, CDR2 SYDVKM, per germline. The CDR3 length is 16 residues. The CDR3 sequence: CAGSRLLAGISDTQYF. The DNA of the CDR3 is TGTGCCGGCAGCCGATTACTAGCGGGAATCTCAGATACGCAGTATTTT.

This clonotype came up many times. J is TRBJ2-3 and V is TRBV20-1; 7 bases are shared with TRBD2. The trim removed 1 base at V and 4 bases at J, leaving 5 bases unmatched. The V gene's germline CDR1 is DFQATT and CDR2 SNEGSKA (reference sequence). The CDR3 covers 14 residues. CDR3 residues: CSARGSGGADTQYF. For the CDR3, the DNA is TGCAGTGCTAGAGGATCGGGAGGCGCAGATACGCAGTATTTT.

This chain uses TRBV29-1 with TRBJ1-4, with D tentatively TRBD1 (5 bases). CDR1 is SQVTM, CDR2 ANQGSEA, per germline. The CDR3 sequence is 16 residues long. V gave up 4 bases and J gave up 4 bases, with 19 bases separating them. The DNA for the CDR3 is TGCAGCGTTGTTCCCCTCGGGGACTTTCTTAATGAAAAACTGTTTTTT. Translating it yields CSVVPLGDFLNEKLFF.

In this sample, this clonotype turned up a few times. J is TRBJ2-3 and V is TRBV7-9; 7 bases are shared with TRBD2. The trim removed 5 bases at V and 6 bases at J, leaving 11 bases unmatched. This CDR3 has 15 residues. CDR1 and CDR2 from the germline V gene are SEHNR and FQNEAQ (reference sequence). The CDR3 sequence is CASSRPGLGSDTQYF. CDR3 DNA: TGTGCCAGCAGCCGTCCAGGACTAGGAAGCGATACGCAGTATTTT.